This T cell receptor beta chain was documented in a study of T-cell reconstitution after alpha-beta-depleted transplantation in children. Study results and caveats: TCRbeta diversity was high at day 60 in some patients (a result of surviving recipient T cells and thymic progenitors). Newly produced T cells mostly provided counts and TCRbeta diversity after one year, as hyperexpanded clones declined. Two months or so post-transplant, alpha-beta T cells reportedly derived from several hundred expanded graft clones.

At least ten counts were recorded for this clonotype. Its target is not known. The TCRbeta library incorporated unique molecular identifiers. TCRdb itself ran the PCR reads through MiXCR, one entry per CDR3 protein. This sample yields more than 400,000 distinct CDR3 sequences, of which roughly 44% are seen a single time; around 29% belongs to the top ten. This specimen was PBMCs, taken before TCRalphabeta/CD19-depleted stem cell transplant. The TCR comes from a girl aged 2 to 10 with aplastic anemia, due to receive a stem cell transplant.

CDR3 sequence (DNA): TGCAGCGTTGAGGGCGGGAGCATTGAGTCCGGGGAGCTGTTTTTT. This gives the protein CSVEGGSIESGELFF. The chain links TRBV29-1 to TRBJ2-2, with 7 bases matching TRBD2. Germline assignment: CDR1 SQVTM and CDR2 ANQGSEA. The CDR3 is 15 residues long. Unmatched junction bases numbered 10, after V lost 3 bases and J lost 6 bases.